This T cell receptor beta chain was documented in a study of OX40 agonist ivuxolimab in advanced cancers. Study-level information: Dose-escalation patients suffered from hepatocellular carcinoma, melanoma, renal cell or head and neck cancer. Study outcomes and limitations: The specificity for antigen of the expanded peripheral T cells was not determined. Nonresponders included some who also had low normalized T-cell clonal expansion.

Worth noting for this clone: Its specificity is unknown.

The repertoire was sequenced with immunoSEQ multiplex PCR; TCRdb's copy has only in-frame clones and lacks some. The table has tens of thousands of clones, roughly 90% seen once. The CDR3 runs 19 residues. CDR1 and CDR2 (germline): MGHRA, YSYEKL. V was shortened by 0 bases and J by 4 bases, with 22 bases between the two germline ends. The chain has TRBV4-1 and TRBJ1-3; D may be TRBD1 (5 bases). Sample: CD4+ or CD8+ T cells sorted from blood, taken in a trial of the OX40 agonist ivuxolimab. The clonotype comes from an adult with an advanced solid tumor such as melanoma, head and neck, liver or kidney cancer. CDR3 protein: CASSQDRQGTTVGGNTIYF. CDR3 DNA: TGCGCCAGCAGCCAAGATCGGCAGGGCACTACAGTGGGAGGAAACACCATATATTTT.